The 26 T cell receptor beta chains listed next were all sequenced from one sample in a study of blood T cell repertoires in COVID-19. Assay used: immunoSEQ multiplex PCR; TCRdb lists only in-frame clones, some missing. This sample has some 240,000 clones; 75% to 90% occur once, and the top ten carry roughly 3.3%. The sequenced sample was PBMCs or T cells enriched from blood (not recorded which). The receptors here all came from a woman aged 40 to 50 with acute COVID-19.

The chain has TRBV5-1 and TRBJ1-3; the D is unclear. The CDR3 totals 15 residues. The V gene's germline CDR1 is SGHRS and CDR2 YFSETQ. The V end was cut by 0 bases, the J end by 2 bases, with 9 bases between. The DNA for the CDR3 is TGCGCCAGCAGCTTGGCCAGCGCCACTGGAAACACCATATATTTT. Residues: CASSLASATGNTIYF. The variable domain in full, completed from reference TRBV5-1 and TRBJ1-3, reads KAGVTQTPRYLIKTRGQQVTLSCSPISGHRSVSWYQQTPGQGLQFLFEYFSETQRNKGNFPGRFSGRQFSNSRSEMNVSTLELGDSALYLCASSLASATGNTIYFGEGSWLTVV.

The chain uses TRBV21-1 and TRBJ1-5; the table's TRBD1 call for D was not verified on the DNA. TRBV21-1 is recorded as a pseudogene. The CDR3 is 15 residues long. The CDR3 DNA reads TGTGCCAGCAGCTTGAACAGGGTTAGCAATCAGCCCCAGCATTTT. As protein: CASSLNRVSNQPQHF.

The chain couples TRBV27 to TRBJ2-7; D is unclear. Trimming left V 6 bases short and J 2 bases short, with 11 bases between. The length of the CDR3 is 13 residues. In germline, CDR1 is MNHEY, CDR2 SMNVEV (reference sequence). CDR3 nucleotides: TGTGCCAGCAGCACAGCAGCCGCCTACGAGCAGTACTTC. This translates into CASSTAAAYEQYF.

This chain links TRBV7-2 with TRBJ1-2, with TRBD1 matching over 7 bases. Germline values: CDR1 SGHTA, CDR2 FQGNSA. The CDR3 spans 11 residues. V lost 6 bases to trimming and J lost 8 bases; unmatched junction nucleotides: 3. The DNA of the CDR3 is TGTGCCAGCAGGAGGACAGGCGGCTACACCTTC. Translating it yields CASRRTGGYTF.

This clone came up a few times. The CDR3, as DNA: TGTGCCAGTAGTGGACCTAGGGGTGATACGCAGTATTTT. It translates to CASSGPRGDTQYF. The chain employs TRBV19 and TRBJ2-3; TRBD1 is a possible D gene (5 bases). Trimming removed 5 bases from V and 6 bases from J, with 12 bases in between. The CDR3 runs to 13 residues. Germline V CDR1 and CDR2: LNHDA, SQIVND (reference sequence).

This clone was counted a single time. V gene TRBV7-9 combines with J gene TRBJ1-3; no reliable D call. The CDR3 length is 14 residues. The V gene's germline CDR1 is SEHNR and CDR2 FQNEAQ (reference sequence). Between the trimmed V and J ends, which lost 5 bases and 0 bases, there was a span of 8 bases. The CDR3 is CASSRPISGNTIYF. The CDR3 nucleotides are TGTGCCAGCAGCCGCCCTATCTCTGGAAACACCATATATTTT.

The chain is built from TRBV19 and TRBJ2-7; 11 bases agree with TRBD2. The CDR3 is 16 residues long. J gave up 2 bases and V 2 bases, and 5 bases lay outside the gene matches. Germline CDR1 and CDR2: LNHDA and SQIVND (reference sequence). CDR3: CASSIRGLAETYEQYF. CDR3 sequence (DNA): TGTGCCAGTAGTATACGGGGACTAGCGGAAACCTACGAGCAGTACTTC.

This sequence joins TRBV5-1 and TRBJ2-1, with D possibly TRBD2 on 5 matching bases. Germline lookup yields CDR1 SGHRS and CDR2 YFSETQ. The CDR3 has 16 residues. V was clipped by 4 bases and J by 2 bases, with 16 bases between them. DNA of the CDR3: TGCGCCAGCAGCCTAAATCCGGCGAGGGCCTACAATGAGCAGTTCTTC. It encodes CASSLNPARAYNEQFF.

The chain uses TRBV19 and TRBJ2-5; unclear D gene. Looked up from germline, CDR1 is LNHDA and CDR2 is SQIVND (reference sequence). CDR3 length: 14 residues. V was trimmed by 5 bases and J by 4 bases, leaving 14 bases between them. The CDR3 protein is CASSPSLARETQYF. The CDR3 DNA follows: TGTGCCAGTAGTCCTTCGTTGGCCCGAGAGACCCAGTACTTC.

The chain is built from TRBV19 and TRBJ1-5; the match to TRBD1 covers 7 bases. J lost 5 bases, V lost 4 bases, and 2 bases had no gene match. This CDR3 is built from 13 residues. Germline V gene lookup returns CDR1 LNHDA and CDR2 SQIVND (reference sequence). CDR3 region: CASSTTGDQPQHF. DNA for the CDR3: TGTGCCAGTAGTACAACAGGGGATCAGCCCCAGCATTTT.

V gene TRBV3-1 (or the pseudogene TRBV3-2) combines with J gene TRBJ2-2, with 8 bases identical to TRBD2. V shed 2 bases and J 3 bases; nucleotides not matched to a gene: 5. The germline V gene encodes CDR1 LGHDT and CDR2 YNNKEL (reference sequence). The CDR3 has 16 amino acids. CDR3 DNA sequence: TGTGCCAGCAGCCAACACAGCGGGAGCGACACCGGGGAGCTGTTTTTT. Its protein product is CASSQHSGSDTGELFF.

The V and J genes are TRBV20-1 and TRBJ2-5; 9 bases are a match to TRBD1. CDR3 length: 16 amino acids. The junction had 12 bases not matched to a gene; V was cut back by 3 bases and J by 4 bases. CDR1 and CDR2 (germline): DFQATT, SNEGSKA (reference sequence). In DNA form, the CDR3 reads TGCAGTGCTAGTAATCGCGGACAGGGGTTTGGAGAGACCCAGTACTTC. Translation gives CSASNRGQGFGETQYF.

The CDR3 region is CAWARANSPLHF. The CDR3 nucleotides read TGTGCCTGGGCCAGGGCGAATTCACCCCTCCACTTT. The chain couples TRBV30 to TRBJ1-6; D is possibly TRBD1 (5 bases). Trimming stripped 5 bases from V and 7 bases from J, with 9 bases between. This CDR3 has 12 amino acids. Germline CDR1 is GTSNPN and CDR2 is SVGIG (reference sequence).

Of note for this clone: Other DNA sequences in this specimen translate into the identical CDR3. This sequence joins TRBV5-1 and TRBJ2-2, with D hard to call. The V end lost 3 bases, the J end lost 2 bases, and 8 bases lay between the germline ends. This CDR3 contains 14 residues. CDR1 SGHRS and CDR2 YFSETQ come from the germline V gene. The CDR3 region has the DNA TGCGCCAGCAGCTCTACAGCTAACACCGGGGAGCTGTTTTTT. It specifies CASSSTANTGELFF.

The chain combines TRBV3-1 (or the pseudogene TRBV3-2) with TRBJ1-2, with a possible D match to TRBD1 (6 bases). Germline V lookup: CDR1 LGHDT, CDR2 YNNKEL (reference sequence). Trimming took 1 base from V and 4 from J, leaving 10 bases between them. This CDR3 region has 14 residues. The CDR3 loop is CASSQARGAYGYTF. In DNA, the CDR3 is TGTGCCAGCAGCCAAGCACGGGGGGCCTATGGCTACACCTTC.

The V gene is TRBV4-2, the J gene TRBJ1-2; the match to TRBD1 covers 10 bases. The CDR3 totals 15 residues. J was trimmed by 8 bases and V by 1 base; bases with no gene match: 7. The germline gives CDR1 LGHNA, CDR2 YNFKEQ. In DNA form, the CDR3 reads TGTGCCAGCAGCCAAGTCGGGACAGGGGCGGAGGGCTACACCTTC. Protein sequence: CASSQVGTGAEGYTF.

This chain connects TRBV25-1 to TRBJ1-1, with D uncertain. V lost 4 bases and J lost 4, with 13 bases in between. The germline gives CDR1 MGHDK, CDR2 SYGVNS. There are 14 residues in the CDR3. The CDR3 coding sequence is TGTGCCAGCAGTGGTACGGTCTTCGGCACTGAAGCTTTCTTT. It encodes CASSGTVFGTEAFF.

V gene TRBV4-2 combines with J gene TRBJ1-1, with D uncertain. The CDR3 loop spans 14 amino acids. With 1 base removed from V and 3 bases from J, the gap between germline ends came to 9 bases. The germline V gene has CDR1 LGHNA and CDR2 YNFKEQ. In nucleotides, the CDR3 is TGTGCCAGCAGCCAAGGGGAGGAGGACACTGAAGCTTTCTTT. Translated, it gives CASSQGEEDTEAFF.

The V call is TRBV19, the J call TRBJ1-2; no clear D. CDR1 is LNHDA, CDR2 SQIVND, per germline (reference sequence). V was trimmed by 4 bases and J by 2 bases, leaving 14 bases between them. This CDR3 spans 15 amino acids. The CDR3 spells CASSRFAERNYGYTF. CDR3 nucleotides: TGTGCCAGTAGTAGATTTGCGGAACGAAACTATGGCTACACCTTC.

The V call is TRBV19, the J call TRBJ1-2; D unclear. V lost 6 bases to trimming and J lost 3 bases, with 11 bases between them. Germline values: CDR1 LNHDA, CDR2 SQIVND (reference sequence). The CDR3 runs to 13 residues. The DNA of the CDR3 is TGTGCCAGTAGACATGACACCGACTATGGCTACACCTTC. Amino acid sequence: CASRHDTDYGYTF.

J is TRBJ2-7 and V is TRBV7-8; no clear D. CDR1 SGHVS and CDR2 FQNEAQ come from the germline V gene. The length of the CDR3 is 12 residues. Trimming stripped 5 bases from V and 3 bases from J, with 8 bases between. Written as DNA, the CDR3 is TGTGCCAGCAGCATACACCTCTACGAGCAGTACTTC. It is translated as CASSIHLYEQYF.

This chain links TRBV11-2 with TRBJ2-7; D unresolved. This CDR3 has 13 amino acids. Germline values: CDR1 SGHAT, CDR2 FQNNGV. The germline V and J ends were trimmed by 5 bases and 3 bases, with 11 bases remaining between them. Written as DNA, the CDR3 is TGTGCCAGCAGCCTGACGGCTAGCTACGAGCAGTACTTC. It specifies CASSLTASYEQYF.

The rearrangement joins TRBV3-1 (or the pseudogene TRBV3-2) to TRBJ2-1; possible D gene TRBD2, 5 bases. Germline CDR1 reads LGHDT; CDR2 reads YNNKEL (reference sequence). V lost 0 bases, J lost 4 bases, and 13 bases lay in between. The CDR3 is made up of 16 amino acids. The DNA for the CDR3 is TGTGCCAGCAGCCAAGATTCCGGGAACTCTTACAATGAGCAGTTCTTC. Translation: CASSQDSGNSYNEQFF.

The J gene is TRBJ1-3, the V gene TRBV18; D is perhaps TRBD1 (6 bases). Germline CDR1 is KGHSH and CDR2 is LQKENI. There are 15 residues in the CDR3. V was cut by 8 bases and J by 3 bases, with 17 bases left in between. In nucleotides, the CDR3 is TGTGCCAGCCACGACAGCAGGGGAAATGGAAACACCATATATTTT. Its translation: CASHDSRGNGNTIYF.

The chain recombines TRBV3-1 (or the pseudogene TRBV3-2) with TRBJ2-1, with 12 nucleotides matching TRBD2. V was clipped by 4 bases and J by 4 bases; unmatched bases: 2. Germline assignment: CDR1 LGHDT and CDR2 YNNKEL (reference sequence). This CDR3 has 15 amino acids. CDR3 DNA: TGTGCCAGCAGCCCTCTAGCGGGAGGGTACAATGAGCAGTTCTTC. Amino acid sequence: CASSPLAGGYNEQFF.

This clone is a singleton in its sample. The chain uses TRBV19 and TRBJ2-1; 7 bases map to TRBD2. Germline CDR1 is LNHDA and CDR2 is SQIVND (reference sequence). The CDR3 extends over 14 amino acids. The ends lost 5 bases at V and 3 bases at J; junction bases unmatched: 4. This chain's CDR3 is CASSLRDYYNEQFF. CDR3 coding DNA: TGTGCCAGTAGTCTCCGGGACTACTACAATGAGCAGTTCTTC.